The 22 T cell receptor beta chains given below trace back to one sample, sequenced in a study of beta chain features in type 1 diabetes. General observations from the study: Shortening that was moderate but significant affected the TCRB CDR3s of Type 1 diabetes patients in all four CD4+ subsets.

Investigators reverse transcribed all isolated RNA, so they sequenced expressed TCRB transcripts. Repertoires were generated with immunoSEQ multiplex PCR, while TCRdb's copy carries only in-frame clones and drops some. The repertoire holds approximately 27,000 clones, with roughly half as singletons. Their specific antigens are unknown. Material for sequencing was stem cell memory CD4+ T cells from blood. The origin of the receptors is a man aged 25-40 years with type 1 diabetes.

The J gene is TRBJ1-1, the V gene TRBV6-5; D is unresolved. Germline CDR1 reads MNHEY; CDR2 reads SVGAGI. The V end was cut by 5 bases, the J end by 1 base, with 5 bases between. The CDR3 loop spans 12 amino acids. DNA for the CDR3: TGTGCCAGCAGTCCCAGGAACACTGAAGCTTTCTTT. It is translated as CASSPRNTEAFF.

CDR3 nucleotide sequence: TGTGCCTCCCGGGGGACCGGGGAGCTGTTTTTT. Residues: CASRGTGELFF. V is TRBV10-3 and J is TRBJ2-2, with a possible D match to TRBD2 (6 bases). Germline values: CDR1 ENHRY, CDR2 SYGVKD. The CDR3 runs 11 residues. Trimming took 11 bases from V and 5 from J, leaving 9 bases between them.

This clone was seen more than once but under ten times. The chain uses TRBV5-1 and TRBJ1-1; no reliable D call. Germline CDR1 is SGHRS and CDR2 is YFSETQ. The CDR3 is made up of 15 amino acids. V lost 4 bases and J lost 7, with 20 bases in between. CDR3 amino acids: CASSDPGPGGIEAFF. Here the CDR3 DNA reads TGCGCCAGCAGCGACCCCGGACCGGGAGGGATTGAAGCTTTCTTT.

The V and J genes are TRBV6-6 and TRBJ2-7, with D unresolved. Trimming took off 5 bases at V and 0 bases at J, with 14 bases between the two ends. Germline lookup yields CDR1 MNHNY and CDR2 SVGAGI (reference sequence). The CDR3 loop spans 15 amino acids. CDR3 sequence reads: CASSTPGESSYEQYF. The CDR3 nucleotides are TGTGCCAGCAGTACACCGGGTGAGAGCTCCTACGAGCAGTACTTC.

This rearrangement joins TRBV5-6 to TRBJ2-2, with 8 bases matching TRBD1. This CDR3 has 16 residues. V dropped 1 base and J dropped 4; count of bases not matched to a gene: 6. Per germline, CDR1 SGHDT and CDR2 YYEEEE. The DNA for the CDR3 is TGTGCCAGCAGCTTGTCGGACAGGGTAATCACCGGGGAGCTGTTTTTT. It codes for CASSLSDRVITGELFF.

This clone was detected only a few times. This rearrangement joins TRBV19 to TRBJ2-7, with 11 bases identical to TRBD2. V shed 5 bases and J 0 bases; nucleotides not matched to a gene: 6. Germline values: CDR1 LNHDA, CDR2 SQIVND (reference sequence). This CDR3 contains 16 residues. This CDR3 reads CASSRGTSGASYEQYF. CDR3 bases: TGTGCCAGTAGTCGCGGGACTAGCGGAGCCTCCTACGAGCAGTACTTC.

The V gene is TRBV7-9, the J gene TRBJ1-2; 10 positions match TRBD1. Germline V gene data show CDR1 as SEHNR and CDR2 as FQNEAQ (reference sequence). The CDR3 has 16 residues. V shed 5 bases, J shed 5 bases, and the junction held 11 bases outside the gene matches. The CDR3 nucleotides read TGTGCCAGCAGCCTGTTGCAGACAGGGGGCGCTTATGGCTACACCTTC. Protein sequence: CASSLLQTGGAYGYTF.

The J gene is TRBJ2-1, the V gene TRBV5-1; 11 positions match TRBD2. The CDR3 sequence is 15 residues long. Trimming removed 4 bases from V and 9 bases from J; junction bases left unmatched: 9. CDR1 SGHRS and CDR2 YFSETQ come from the germline V gene. In nucleotides, the CDR3 is TGCGCCAGCAGCCCAGAGGGACTAGCGGCGGGTGAGCAGTTCTTC. This encodes CASSPEGLAAGEQFF.

This sequence joins TRBV9 and TRBJ2-1; 10 nucleotides line up with TRBD2. Germline CDR1 SGDLS, CDR2 YYNGEE. With V trimmed by 0 bases and J by 7 bases, 10 bases remained unmatched. The CDR3 is 17 residues long. CDR3 nucleotides: TGTGCCAGCAGCGTAGCACTTACGGCTAGCGGGAGAAATGAGCAGTTCTTC. It encodes CASSVALTASGRNEQFF.

V is TRBV5-1 and J is TRBJ2-3; 10 nucleotides align to TRBD2. Losses at the gene ends were 0 bases for V and 6 bases for J; bases not matched to a gene: 10. The CDR3 totals 17 residues. Germline V gives CDR1 SGHRS, CDR2 YFSETQ. Here the CDR3 DNA reads TGCGCCAGCAGCTTGGCCGGAGGAAGCGGGGGGGCCGATACGCAGTATTTT. Encoded protein: CASSLAGGSGGADTQYF.

This sequence joins TRBV2 and TRBJ2-7, with 9 bases fitting TRBD1. After removal of 6 bases from V and 5 bases from J, the junction contained 11 bases not matched to a gene. CDR1 and CDR2 (germline): SNHLY, FYNNEI. The CDR3 is made up of 15 amino acids. The CDR3 coding sequence is TGTGCCAGCAGCGCGCGAGTGACAGGGGGGGACGAGCAGTACTTC. It encodes CASSARVTGGDEQYF. Supplemented by reference TRBV2 and TRBJ2-7, the full variable domain reads EPEVTQTPSHQVTQMGQEVILRCVPISNHLYFYWYRQILGQKVEFLVSFYNNEISEKSEIFDDQFSVERPDGSNFTLKIRSTKLEDSAMYFCASSARVTGGDEQYFGPGTRLTVT.

V usage is TRBV6-5 and J usage is TRBJ2-3; D might be TRBD2 (7 bases). V dropped 0 bases and J dropped 2 bases, with 12 bases sitting between them. The CDR3 extends over 16 amino acids. CDR1 is MNHEY, CDR2 SVGAGI, per germline. This chain's CDR3 is CASSYSAGASTDTQYF. For the CDR3, the DNA is TGTGCCAGCAGTTACTCGGCGGGGGCCTCCACAGATACGCAGTATTTT.

V gene TRBV6-1 combines with J gene TRBJ2-2, with D possibly matching TRBD2 (5 bases). The CDR3 spans 14 residues. V was clipped by 2 bases and J by 4 bases, with 8 bases between them. CDR1 and CDR2 from the germline V gene are MNHNS and SASEGT. The CDR3 coding sequence is TGTGCCAGCAGTGAATTTCGGGGCACCGGGGAGCTGTTTTTT. Encoded protein: CASSEFRGTGELFF.

The V call is TRBV30, the J call TRBJ2-2; 13 bases line up with TRBD2. The CDR3 runs to 16 residues. The germline V gene has CDR1 GTSNPN and CDR2 SVGIG (reference sequence). The ends lost 8 bases at V and 7 bases at J; junction bases unmatched: 13. CDR3 bases: TGTGCCCTAAACTCCGGACTAGCGGGAGCCTACGGGGAGCTGTTTTTT. It is translated as CALNSGLAGAYGELFF.

This clone was detected only a few times. The rearrangement uses TRBV18 and TRBJ1-1; TRBD1 matches at 9 bases. V shed 8 bases and J 1 base; nucleotides not matched to a gene: 8. CDR3 length: 15 amino acids. Germline CDR1 is KGHSH and CDR2 is LQKENI. The chain's CDR3 is CASPTMTGGNTEAFF. The CDR3 coding sequence is TGTGCCAGCCCGACGATGACAGGGGGGAACACTGAAGCTTTCTTT.

This clone was picked up a small number of times. The chain joins TRBV4-1 to TRBJ1-4; D remains ambiguous. The CDR3 sequence is 15 residues long. Trimming removed 1 base at V and 5 bases at J, with 11 bases between. CDR1 is MGHRA and CDR2 is YSYEKL in the germline V gene. The CDR3 spells CASSQAGRVNEKLFF. The CDR3 DNA is TGCGCCAGCAGCCAAGCGGGGAGGGTAAATGAAAAACTGTTTTTT.

J is TRBJ2-7 and V is TRBV29-1; D uncertain. V was pared by 6 bases and J by 1 base, with 13 bases between. The germline CDR1 and CDR2 sequences are SQVTM and ANQGSEA. The CDR3 loop spans 13 amino acids. The CDR3 region is CSVRLWASYEQYF. CDR3 in DNA: TGCAGCGTCCGCCTGTGGGCTTCCTACGAGCAGTACTTC.

The rearrangement uses TRBV18 and TRBJ1-3; the D is unclear. Deletions cut 3 bases from V and 0 bases from J, with 12 bases between. Germline lookup yields CDR1 KGHSH and CDR2 LQKENI. The CDR3 has 16 residues. CDR3 sequence reads: CASSPAGSYSGNTIYF. CDR3 nucleotide sequence: TGTGCCAGCTCACCGGCGGGGTCATACTCTGGAAACACCATATATTTT.

This rearrangement joins TRBV5-1 to TRBJ2-1; 9 bases agree with TRBD2. V was clipped by 3 bases and J by 0 bases; unmatched bases: 4. Germline loops: CDR1 SGHRS, CDR2 YFSETQ. The CDR3 sequence is 16 residues long. CDR3 residues: CASSSDSGSSYNEQFF. In DNA, the CDR3 is TGCGCCAGCAGCTCGGATAGCGGGAGCTCCTACAATGAGCAGTTCTTC.

This chain joins TRBV27 and TRBJ1-6; 7 nucleotides match TRBD1. With V trimmed by 5 bases and J by 5 bases, 3 bases remained unmatched. The CDR3 runs 14 residues. CDR1 MNHEY and CDR2 SMNVEV come from the germline V gene (reference sequence). CDR3 coding DNA: TGTGCCAGCAGTCAGGGGGGAAATAATTCACCCCTCCACTTT. Encoded protein: CASSQGGNNSPLHF.

The chain combines TRBV6-5 with TRBJ1-2, with 8 bases aligning to TRBD1. V was pared by 6 bases and J by 2 bases, with 5 bases of the junction left unmatched. This CDR3 has 14 residues. Germline V CDR1 and CDR2: MNHEY, SVGAGI. The CDR3 region is CASSYDRGNYGYTF. For the CDR3, the DNA is TGTGCCAGCAGCTATGACAGGGGAAACTATGGCTACACCTTC.

V is TRBV14 and J is TRBJ1-2; TRBD1 matches at 7 bases. Trimming removed 1 base from V and 2 bases from J; junction bases left unmatched: 1. The CDR3 runs to 14 residues. Germline CDR1 reads SGHDN; CDR2 reads FVKESK. CDR3 amino acids: CASSQATGNYGYTF. CDR3 DNA sequence: TGTGCCAGCAGCCAAGCGACAGGGAACTATGGCTACACCTTC.